The 5 T cell receptor beta chains listed next were all sequenced from one sample in a study of regulatory T cells in long-lasting Graves disease. Time point reported: newly diagnosed GD, antithyroid drugs for less than 3 months. The TCR library was made from RNA extracted from PBMCs. Through Arm-PCR of CDR3 regions and iRepertoire HTBI primers, TCR beta libraries were built. TCRdb ran MiXCR on the multiplex PCR reads and lists one entry per CDR3 protein. Among hundreds of thousands of distinct CDR3 sequences listed, around 15% were seen once. Another study also made use of these data, one on T cells in Graves' hyperthyroidism and ophthalmopathy.

This sample comprised peripheral blood mononuclear cells (PBMCs), obtained at new diagnosis, from a patient treated with antithyroid drugs. Source of these receptors: a woman in her thirties with Graves disease.

This clonotype has a count of ten or more. J is TRBJ1-1 and V is TRBV2; D ambiguous. Trimming removed 1 base at V and 6 bases at J, with 6 bases between. CDR3 length equals 12 residues. CDR1 is SNHLY, CDR2 FYNNEI, per germline. CDR3 coding DNA: TGTGCCAGCAGTGAAGGGGTGGCTGAAGCTTTCTTT. Amino acids: CASSEGVAEAFF.

This clonotype was detected ten times or more. The chain carries TRBV11-2 and TRBJ2-7; D gene ambiguous. V dropped 0 bases and J dropped 3 bases, with 12 bases sitting between them. Germline assignment: CDR1 SGHAT and CDR2 FQNNGV. This CDR3 has 15 amino acids. The CDR3, as DNA: TGTGCCAGCAGCTTAGAGGACCTCATGGGCTACGAGCAGTACTTC. This codes for CASSLEDLMGYEQYF.

This clonotype has only a few counts. The V call is TRBV7-2, the J call TRBJ2-5; 13 nucleotides line up with TRBD2. The CDR3 sequence is 16 residues long. V shed 5 bases and J 2 bases; nucleotides not matched to a gene: 5. From germline, CDR1 is SGHTA and CDR2 FQGNSA. Here the CDR3 reads CASSLQGLAGQETQYF. The CDR3 DNA sequence: TGTGCCAGCAGCCTACAGGGACTAGCGGGGCAAGAGACCCAGTACTTC. The full variable domain, in which reference TRBV7-2 and TRBJ2-5 provide the parts outside the CDR3, is GAGVSQSPSNKVTEKGKDVELRCDPISGHTALYWYRQSLGQGLEFLIYFQGNSAPDKSGLPSDRFSAERTGGSVSTLTIQRTQQEDSAVYLCASSLQGLAGQETQYFGPGTRLLVL.

Concerning this clonotype: This sequence may be a read error, since a much larger clone differs from it by one base. V and J are TRBV20-1 and TRBJ2-1; 7 bases align to TRBD1. The CDR3 extends over 12 amino acids. Germline V gene sequence: CDR1 DFQATT, CDR2 SNEGSKA (reference sequence). Here the CDR3 reads CSRRGQNNGQFF. The DNA of the CDR3 is TGCAGCAGAAGGGGACAGAACAATGGGCAGTTCTTC.

This clonotype was counted ten times or more. The chain combines TRBV11-2 with TRBJ2-3, with TRBD1 matching 9 bases. The CDR3 extends over 17 amino acids. V lost 5 bases to trimming and J lost 6 bases; unmatched junction nucleotides: 15. Germline V CDR1 and CDR2: SGHAT, FQNNGV. The CDR3 sequence: CASSPRPGTGLGDTQYF. The CDR3, as DNA: TGTGCCAGCAGCCCGCGTCCCGGGACAGGGTTGGGCGATACGCAGTATTTT. The complete variable domain, with remaining parts taken from reference TRBV11-2 and TRBJ2-3, reads EAGVAQSPRYKIIEKRQSVAFWCNPISGHATLYWYQQILGQGPKLLIQFQNNGVVDDSQLPKDRFSAERLKGVDSTLKIQPAKLEDSAVYLCASSPRPGTGLGDTQYFGPGTRLTVL.